This T cell receptor (beta chain) was sequenced for a study of beta chain features in type 1 diabetes (dated by TCRdb to the late 2010s). Context from the whole study: Patients and healthy donors did not differ in mean age, gender distribution, total cell number or subset yield. Whereas all 30 or so donors provided naive and central memory subsets, regulatory and stem cell-like memory subsets were isolated from just 8 patients and roughly eight healthy donors. In the study, recently diagnosed type 1 diabetes patients and matched healthy donors were compared on the TCRB repertoires of their sorted circulating CD4+ T cell subsets. A total of about 100,000,000 sorted cells were examined across all samples, and RNA yield correlated strongly with the number of cells per subset.

There are 16 amino acids in the CDR3, from cysteine to phenylalanine inclusive. The DNA shown is the 48-base CDR3, in frame from base 1. Deletion took 2 bases off V and 2 bases off J, with a span of 16 bases between the germline ends. CDR1 and CDR2 are drawn from the germline V gene: SGDLS, YYNGEE. A remark on this clone: Its cognate antigen has yet to be identified. No much larger clone exists at a distance of one base, and base qualities are not known.

From each donor, a single peripheral blood sample of 95 to 150 mL on average was drawn into heparinised tubes. Using a panel that included CD45RO, CCR7, CD25, CD127, CD95 and CD27, naive, central memory, regulatory and stem cell-like memory CD4+ T cells were sorted on a BD FACSAria II. A purity above 95% was achieved for all sorted populations. PBMCs were separated immediately by Lymphoprep density gradient centrifugation and were stained directly, without being cultured. So that batch effects would be minimized, each experiment stained and sorted samples in pairs, pairing one healthy donor with one patient. What the research found in general, with its limitations: Because cDNA rather than genomic DNA was sequenced, highly expressing activated cells could have been over-represented, although no difference in activation and CD3 levels was found between groups. In all four CD4+ subsets, TCRB CDR3 length was moderately but significantly shorter in type 1 diabetes patients. The naive, central memory and regulatory TCRB repertoires appeared to resemble one another more closely among patients than among healthy donors. Fewer insertions and more nucleotide deletions at VDJ recombination sites were observed in patients with type 1 diabetes, implying thymic rearrangement abnormalities. HLA sub-analyses involved small numbers of individuals, so any influence of HLA type on TCRB rearrangement remained unresolved. Shorter templates might be favored by PCR, yet because patient and control samples were amplified and corrected together, any such skew would affect both groups equally.

The High Capacity cDNA Reverse Transcription Kit was used to reverse transcribe all of the isolated RNA, meaning that expressed TCRB transcripts were what got sequenced. Deep immunoSEQ sequencing was applied to naive, central memory and regulatory T cell samples, giving an average of around 3.4 million total reads per sample. Sorted cells were lysed in RLT buffer, and RNA was extracted using DNase-treated RNeasy Micro or Mini kits according to cell number. To prevent cross-contamination, each cell subset was processed individually, whereas patient and healthy donor samples were processed jointly. The immunoSEQ multiplex PCR was used to amplify TCRB sequences from cDNA, yielding 87-bp fragments that span the CDR3 region. Sequencing of the amplicons was done on the Illumina HiSeq platform. In the source study's methods: PCR bias was computationally corrected using synthetic template baselines, reads within Hamming distance 2 were collapsed, and singletons that could not be merged were discarded. Reads were aligned against IMGT to assign V, D and J genes, CDR3 length and insertions or deletions at six rearrangement sites. Within each subset, clonotype counts were normalized to sorted cell number, and only after that were true diversity and Gini coefficients computed with the tcR R package. Repertoire sharing was quantified using the overlap coefficient calculated on TCRB nucleotide sequences. Out-of-frame TCRB sequences from naive cells were analyzed as a proxy for the pre-selection repertoire. TCRdb limited this immuneACCESS table to in-frame rearrangements with V and J called. A share of clones is missing; checked studies link under half to unresolved V genes, and the rest is unexplained. V and J calls plus clone size are reproduced from that table; the DNA served to infer D and trimming. The sample records a few hundred thousand clones, more than 11% of which are singletons. The ten largest clonotypes hold about 0.04% of the sample.

This TCR was recovered from a man aged 25-40 years in good health. Specimen: naive CD4+ T cells from blood. Sample cell subset or site, as interpreted from the label and publication: true naive CD4+ T cells. This chain joins TRBV9 to TRBJ1-1; TRBD1 might be the D gene, on 6 matching bases. The sequenced DNA is TGTGCCAGCAGCGTCGAGCTTAGACAGGAAAACACTGAAGCTTTCTTT. Translated, this is CASSVELRQENTEAFF.